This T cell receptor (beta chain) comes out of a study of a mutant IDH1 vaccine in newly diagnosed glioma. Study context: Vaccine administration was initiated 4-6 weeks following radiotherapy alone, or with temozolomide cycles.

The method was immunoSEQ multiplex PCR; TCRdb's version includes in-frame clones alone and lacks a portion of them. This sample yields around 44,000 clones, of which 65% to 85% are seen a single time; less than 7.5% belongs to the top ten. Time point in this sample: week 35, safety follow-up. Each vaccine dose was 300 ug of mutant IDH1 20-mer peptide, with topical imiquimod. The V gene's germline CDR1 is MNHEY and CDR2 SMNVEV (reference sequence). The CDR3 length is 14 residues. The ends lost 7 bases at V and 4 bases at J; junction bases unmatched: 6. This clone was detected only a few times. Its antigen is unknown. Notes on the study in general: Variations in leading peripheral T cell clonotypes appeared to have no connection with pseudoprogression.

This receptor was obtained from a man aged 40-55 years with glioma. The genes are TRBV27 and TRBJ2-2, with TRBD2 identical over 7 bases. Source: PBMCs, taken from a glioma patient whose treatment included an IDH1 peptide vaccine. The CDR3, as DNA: TGTGCCAGCACCCCGGGAGGCGGCACCGGGGAGCTGTTTTTT. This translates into CASTPGGGTGELFF.